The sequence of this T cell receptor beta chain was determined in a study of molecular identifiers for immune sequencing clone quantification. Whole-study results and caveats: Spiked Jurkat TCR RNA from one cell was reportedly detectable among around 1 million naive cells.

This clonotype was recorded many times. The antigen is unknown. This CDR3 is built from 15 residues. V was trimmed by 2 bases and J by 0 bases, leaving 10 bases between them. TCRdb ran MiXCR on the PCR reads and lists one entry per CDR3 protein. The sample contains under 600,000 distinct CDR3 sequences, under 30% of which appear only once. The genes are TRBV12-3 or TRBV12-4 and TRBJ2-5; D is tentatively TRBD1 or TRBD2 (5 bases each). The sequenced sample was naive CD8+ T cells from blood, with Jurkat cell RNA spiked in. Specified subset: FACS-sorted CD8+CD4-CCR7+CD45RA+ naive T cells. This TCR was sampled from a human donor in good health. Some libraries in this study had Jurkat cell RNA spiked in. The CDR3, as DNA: TGTGCCAGCAGTTTATGGGACCAACACCAAGAGACCCAGTACTTC. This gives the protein CASSLWDQHQETQYF.